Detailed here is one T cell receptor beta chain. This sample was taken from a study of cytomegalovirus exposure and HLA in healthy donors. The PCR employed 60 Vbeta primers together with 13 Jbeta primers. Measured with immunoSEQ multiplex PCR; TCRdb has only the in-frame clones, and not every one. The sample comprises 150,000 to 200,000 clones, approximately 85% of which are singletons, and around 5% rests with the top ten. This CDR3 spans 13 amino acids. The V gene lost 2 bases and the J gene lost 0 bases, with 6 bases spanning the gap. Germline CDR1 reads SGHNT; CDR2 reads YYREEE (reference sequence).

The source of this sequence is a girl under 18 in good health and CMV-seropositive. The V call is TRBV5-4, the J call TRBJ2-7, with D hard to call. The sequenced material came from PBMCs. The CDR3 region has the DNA TGTGCCAGCAGCTTACGACACTCCTACGAGCAGTACTTC. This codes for CASSLRHSYEQYF.